Presented here are 4 T cell receptor beta chains from one specimen sequenced in a study of T cell responses to AZD1222 COVID-19 vaccine. Sequenced by immunoSEQ multiplex PCR; TCRdb stores in-frame clones only, minus some. The sample contains tens of thousands of clones, 90% to 95% of which appear only once. The sample in question was peripheral blood, obtained on day 0 of MenACWY control vaccination. These receptors all stem from an adult in good health.

V is TRBV2 and J is TRBJ1-1, with 8 bases lining up with TRBD1. Per germline, CDR1 SNHLY and CDR2 FYNNEI. The CDR3 spans 13 residues. V was pared by 6 bases and J by 5 bases, with 5 bases of the junction left unmatched. The CDR3: CASSPQGGTEAFF. As DNA, the CDR3 is TGTGCCAGCAGCCCACAGGGGGGGACTGAAGCTTTCTTT.

This chain's CDR3 is CASNMGTDTYEQYF. The CDR3 nucleotides read TGTGCCAGTAACATGGGGACAGACACCTACGAGCAGTACTTC. The chain has TRBV19 and TRBJ2-7, with TRBD1 identical over 7 bases. Trimming cost V 7 bases and J 2 bases; bases outside gene matches: 8. This CDR3 spans 14 amino acids. The V gene's germline CDR1 is LNHDA and CDR2 SQIVND (reference sequence).

V usage is TRBV27 and J usage is TRBJ2-7; 8 nucleotides agree with TRBD2. This CDR3 spans 16 amino acids. With V trimmed by 0 bases and J by 7 bases, 11 bases remained unmatched. Germline-derived CDR1 and CDR2 are MNHEY and SMNVEV (reference sequence). Here the CDR3 DNA reads TGTGCCAGCAGTTTATCTCTAGCGGGCCGCCTAGGGGAGCAGTACTTC. This codes for CASSLSLAGRLGEQYF.

The chain is built from TRBV7-8 and TRBJ2-5; 7 bases match TRBD2. Germline V gene sequence: CDR1 SGHVS, CDR2 FQNEAQ. This CDR3 contains 16 residues. Trimming took 7 bases from V and 5 from J; bases not matched to a gene: 16. The CDR3 spells CASKLWWGGKEETQYF. CDR3 sequence (DNA): TGTGCCAGCAAGCTCTGGTGGGGGGGTAAAGAGGAGACCCAGTACTTC.